The rows below give T cell receptor beta chains drawn from one sample of a study of blood T cell repertoires in COVID-19. TCRdb's copy holds only in-frame clones and misses some; the assay was immunoSEQ multiplex PCR. The profile shows around 260,000 clones, 90% of them singletons. The sample taken for sequencing was PBMCs or T cells enriched from blood (not recorded which). Source of these receptors: a young woman who had recovered from COVID-19. Each CDR3 is given with its conserved first and last residue. D genes are given only for firm matches. Expanded clones are given a class, and other clones once, few, many or no size at all.

TRBV6-5,TRBJ2-1,TRBD2,-,TGTGCCAGCAGTAAGGGACTAGCTGGTGGCAATGAGCAGTTCTTC,CASSKGLAGGNEQFF
TRBV28,TRBJ2-3,-,-,TGTGCCAGCAGTTCCCCCGCCGCCCTTCGGAGAACAGATACGCAGTATTTT,CASSSPAALRRTDTQYF
TRBV28,TRBJ1-2,-,-,TGTGCCAGCGTATTTCAGGCGGGGAACTATGGCTACACCTTC,CASVFQAGNYGYTF
TRBV19,TRBJ2-3,TRBD1,once,TGTGCCAGTAGTATGGGACAGTTCACAGATACGCAGTATTTT,CASSMGQFTDTQYF
TRBV7-8,TRBJ2-7,TRBD2,-,TGTGCCAGCAGCCCATGGGCACTAGCGGGACAGAGCTCCTACGAGCAGTACTTC,CASSPWALAGQSSYEQYF
TRBV2,TRBJ1-5,TRBD1,-,TGTGCCAGCAGTGGCGGACAGGGGGTCTATCCCCAGCATTTT,CASSGGQGVYPQHF
TRBV19,TRBJ1-4,TRBD1,-,TGTGCCAGTAAGGACAGGTCGGGTGAAAAACTGTTTTTT,CASKDRSGEKLFF
TRBV5-4,TRBJ2-3,TRBD2,-,TGTGCCAGCACAGGGGGGGGACTAGCGAGCACAGATACGCAGTATTTT,CASTGGGLASTDTQYF
TRBV7-9,TRBJ2-7,TRBD2,-,TGTGCCAGCAGCTCCGGACTAGCGGGAGGGAACGAGCAGTACTTC,CASSSGLAGGNEQYF
TRBV7-2,TRBJ2-2,TRBD2,-,TGTGCCAGCAGCCCACGACTAGCTAACACCGGGGAGCTGTTTTTT,CASSPRLANTGELFF
TRBV7-2,TRBJ1-2,-,-,TGTGCCAGCAGCTTATCGATTAGCTATGGCTACACCTTC,CASSLSISYGYTF
TRBV20-1,TRBJ1-1,-,-,TGCAGTGCTAGCCGCCAGGGGAGAACTTTCTTT,CSASRQGRTFF
TRBV10-1,TRBJ2-5,-,-,TGCGCCAGCAGTGAAGGCGGGCCCCAAGAGACCCAGTACTTC,CASSEGGPQETQYF
TRBV12-3/TRBV12-4,TRBJ1-5,TRBD1,-,TGTGCCAGCACCTCCAGGGGGGTTCAGCCCCAGCATTTT,CASTSRGVQPQHF
TRBV28,TRBJ2-1,TRBD2,few,TGTGCCAGCAGTCCCAGACTAGCGGGAGGGAATGAGCAGTTCTTC,CASSPRLAGGNEQFF
TRBV27,TRBJ2-1,TRBD1,-,TGTGCCAGCAGTTTAGGGCAGGGGGTTCAGAATGAGCAGTTCTTC,CASSLGQGVQNEQFF
TRBV7-6,TRBJ2-6,TRBD1,-,TGTGCCAGCAGCGCGACAGGGAACTCTGGGGCCAACGTCCTGACTTTC,CASSATGNSGANVLTF
TRBV5-1,TRBJ1-1,TRBD1,few,TGCGCCAGCAGCCCGAGGTCAGGGGGAGACACTGAAGCTTTCTTT,CASSPRSGGDTEAFF
TRBV7-9,TRBJ2-2,TRBD1,-,TGTGCCAGCAGCTTAGGGGGGACAGTTGGCGGGGAGCTGTTTTTT,CASSLGGTVGGELFF
TRBV5-8,TRBJ1-4,-,-,TGTGCCAGCAGCTCGGGAAGGGTCAGTGAAAAACTGTTTTTT,CASSSGRVSEKLFF
TRBV6-4,TRBJ1-5,-,-,TGTGCCATCAAATCCTTTCGCAGGGCCAATAGCAATCAGCCCCAGCATTTT,CAIKSFRRANSNQPQHF
TRBV7-3,TRBJ2-3,-,-,TGTGCCAGCAGCAAACCAGGCCCTTCCAGCACAGATACGCAGTATTTT,CASSKPGPSSTDTQYF
TRBV9,TRBJ2-3,-,-,TGTGCCAGCAGCCCCGTCACAGGGTCTCTCGTGGATACGCAGTATTTT,CASSPVTGSLVDTQYF
TRBV20-1,TRBJ2-7,TRBD2,-,TGCAGTGCTAGTACGGGACTAGATATGACCTACGAGCAGTACTTC,CSASTGLDMTYEQYF
TRBV7-9,TRBJ2-2,TRBD2,-,TGTGCCAGCAGTCCCGGACTAGCGGCGAACACCGGGGAGCTGTTTTTT,CASSPGLAANTGELFF
TRBV19,TRBJ1-1,-,-,TGTGCCAGTAGTATTTCGGGGGTCACTGAAGCTTTCTTT,CASSISGVTEAFF
TRBV30,TRBJ1-4,-,-,TGTGCCTGCTCTACCGGGCAGGGAGAAAAACTGTTTTTT,CACSTGQGEKLFF